This T cell receptor beta chain was captured in a study of blood T cell repertoires in COVID-19. The repertoire was sequenced with immunoSEQ multiplex PCR; TCRdb's copy has only in-frame clones and lacks some. The table shows about 86,000 clones, with approximately 88% occurring only once. This CDR3 is built from 16 residues. Per the germline V gene, CDR1 is SGHRS and CDR2 is YFSETQ. Unmatched junction bases numbered 8, after V lost 4 bases and J lost 0 bases. The chain couples TRBV5-1 to TRBJ1-1, with 8 bases matching TRBD1. The specimen sequenced was peripheral blood. The sequence was obtained from a woman older than 75 with active or convalescent COVID-19. CDR3 region: CASSMDRAGLNTEAFF. In DNA, the CDR3 is TGCGCCAGCAGCATGGACAGGGCGGGCTTGAACACTGAAGCTTTCTTT.